The following is a T cell receptor (beta chain) sequence with its context. This clonotype was counted at least ten times. What antigen it recognizes has not been identified. The input lacks base qualities; no much larger clone sits a single base away. Ophthalmopathy patients had moderately to severely active disease, Clinical Activity Score of at least 3, NOSPECS grade of at least 4, and duration under 3 months. Any patient with an uncontrolled infection, another autoimmune disease, pregnancy or lactation was excluded. Diagnoses relied on clinical symptoms, serum thyroxine and TRAb, thyroid ultrasound and orbital computed tomography. Ficoll-Paque density gradient centrifugation was used to isolate PBMCs from around 10 ml of fresh peripheral blood. Total RNA was extracted with Trizol reagent, and quality was checked on an Agilent 2100 Bioanalyzer. These data are taken from a study of T cells in Graves' hyperthyroidism and ophthalmopathy (dated by TCRdb to the late 2010s). Looking at the study overall: Peripheral blood samples were taken at initial diagnosis, before any treatment was given. To identify TCR V-J signatures that set the groups apart, the researchers used a discovery cohort of about a hundred patients, made up of under 50 with Graves' ophthalmopathy and about 59 with stable Graves' hyperthyroidism. Prospective prediction of ophthalmopathy was tested in an independent validation cohort consisting of some 19 hyperthyroidism patients and around 16 patients who later progressed to ophthalmopathy. The 95 to 100 discovery patients were randomly split 7:3 into training and test sets. The study also compared thyroid tissue and blood T-cell repertoires from a handful of Graves' hyperthyroidism patients. After sampling, hyperthyroidism patients received methimazole starting at 30 mg daily, and ophthalmopathy patients received high-dose intravenous methylprednisolone. According to the paper, TCR Vbeta CDR3 sequencing was carried out on some 130 peripheral blood samples, which came from fewer than 50 ophthalmopathy, around 75 hyperthyroidism and roughly 17 progressor patients.

TCR beta CDR3 regions were amplified from RNA transcripts. For the first round of RT-PCR on the TCR CDR3, the HTBI primer set was used together with the Qiagen OneStep RT-PCR kit. The libraries were constructed in a second round of multiplex PCR and then size-selected and purified. The libraries were sequenced on an Illumina HiSeq2000 using paired-end 100 bp reads. The authors' pipeline ran thus. SOAPnuke was used to process the raw data, removing reads that contained adapters or uncalled bases, had a mean Phred below 15, or lacked an exact match to the constant primer or identifier. COPE v1.2.5 was used to merge the high-quality paired reads, and each unique nucleotide sequence was defined as a clonotype. MiTCR v1.1 was used to align the clonotypes against IMGT TRBV, TRBD and TRBJ reference segments. The analysis included only V-J combinations with a frequency above 0.0001, which together covered about 99% of the repertoires. The TCS score was defined as F50 (clonal expansion) divided by E x V (chaos), with BLOSUM62-based TCRdist calculated between CDR3 peptides within each V-J. Welch's t-statistics and random forest reduced several hundred V-J features to 13, which were used in a naive Bayes classifier (R e1071). TCRdb trimmed public reads at Q25 via fastp, called clones via MiXCR and kept in-frame beta chains. Each entry merges the rows of one CDR3 protein and shows their most common DNA and genes. The V and J calls were determined by TCRdb, not by the authors. Counted in this sample were more than 350,000 distinct CDR3 sequences; about 14% of them appeared once. In total, the top ten clones hold roughly 21% of the sample.

CDR1 is given as MNHEY and CDR2 as SVGAGI, both from the germline V gene. V is pared back by 0 bases and J by 3 bases, with 6 bases lying between the germline termini. The CDR3 contains 15 residues, cysteine and phenylalanine counted. Here the CDR3 DNA is all that survives: 45 bases in frame from base 1. Study-wide conclusions, independent of this receptor: Sample size was not statistically predetermined, and blinding of investigators to group allocation was not performed. Most expanded thyroid clonotypes (frequency above 0.001) were also detected in blood, a finding suggesting that blood repertoires may reflect thyroid immune responses. In cross-validation, a model built on a 13 V-J signature told ophthalmopathy apart from stable hyperthyroidism with 87.88% sensitivity and approximately 84% specificity, and in testing the same model reached 80%/75%. In validation, the model predicted progression to ophthalmopathy with roughly 66% sensitivity and 72% to 85% specificity, a median of 6.5 months before onset.

The sequenced sample was blood. The chain uses TRBV6-5 and TRBJ1-6; D gene: possibly TRBD1, on 5 matching bases. The TCR was taken from a woman in her twenties or thirties with Graves' ophthalmopathy. The CDR3 sequence is CASSYSDSYNSPLHF. The bases are TGTGCCAGCAGTTACTCAGACAGCTATAATTCACCCCTCCACTTT.